The 27 T cell receptor beta chains reported below all come from one sample, sequenced in a study of human T cells and chemical hapten exposure. TCRdb passed the RACE reads through MiXCR, listing each CDR3 protein once. The sample has under 200,000 distinct CDR3 sequences, 25% to 30% seen once. Time point meaning: patch test 3, about 24 weeks after DPC sensitization. The treatment denotes: therapeutic diphenylcyclopropenone sensitization with weekly scalp DPC. The sample here was whole blood, taken in connection with sensitization to the hapten diphenylcyclopropenone (DPC). Receptor source: a woman in her late teens or twenties with alopecia areata. Some clones in this sample may be carry-over from other donors' samples.

This clonotype was picked up many times. J is TRBJ1-1 and V is TRBV20-1; D is perhaps TRBD1 (5 bases). V lost 3 bases and J 0 bases, leaving 11 bases between the germline ends. The germline gives CDR1 DFQATT, CDR2 SNEGSKA (reference sequence). This CDR3 region has 14 residues. The CDR3 DNA sequence: TGCAGTGCTAGTCGGGGACCCTTGAACACTGAAGCTTTCTTT. Its translation is CSASRGPLNTEAFF.

The chain carries TRBV28 and TRBJ2-7, with D perhaps given as TRBD1 or TRBD2 (5 bases each). Germline V lookup: CDR1 MDHEN, CDR2 SYDVKM. The CDR3 is made up of 15 amino acids. The V gene lost 6 bases and the J gene lost 6 bases, with 21 bases spanning the gap. CDR3 bases: TGTGCCAGCAGCACCACCGGGACCGCGTTAATCGAGCAGTACTTC. Protein: CASSTTGTALIEQYF.

This clonotype was seen a few times. The CDR3 sequence is CASSDVGELFF. The CDR3 nucleotides are TGTGCCAGCAGTGATGTCGGGGAGCTGTTTTTT. The chain links TRBV25-1 to TRBJ2-2; no definite D call. Trimming pared 3 bases from V and 7 bases from J, leaving 3 bases between. This CDR3 has 11 amino acids. Germline V gene data show CDR1 as MGHDK and CDR2 as SYGVNS.

The gene calls are TRBV4-3 and TRBJ2-5, with 7 bases that match TRBD2. CDR3 length equals 17 residues. CDR1 LGHNA and CDR2 YSLEER come from the germline V gene. J was trimmed by 4 bases and V by 4 bases; bases with no gene match: 15. In nucleotides, the CDR3 is TGCGCCAGCAGCCGCCAATGGCCAACAACGGGAGGAGAGACCCAGTACTTC. Protein sequence: CASSRQWPTTGGETQYF.

This chain connects TRBV25-1 to TRBJ2-5, with 12 bases matching TRBD2. CDR1 is MGHDK and CDR2 is SYGVNS in the germline V gene. J was trimmed by 1 base and V by 3 bases; bases with no gene match: 6. The CDR3 is made up of 17 amino acids. CDR3 coding DNA: TGTGCCAGCAGTGAGAGGACTAGCGGGGACTTCCAAGAGACCCAGTACTTC. It is translated as CASSERTSGDFQETQYF.

This clonotype was detected ten times or more. The chain links TRBV3-1 to TRBJ2-7; TRBD2 is a possible D gene (5 bases). The germline V and J ends were trimmed by 5 bases and 2 bases, with 13 bases remaining between them. The CDR3 consists of 14 residues. The V gene's germline CDR1 is LGHDT and CDR2 YNNKEL (reference sequence). In DNA form, the CDR3 reads TGTGCCAGCAGCAAGCGGCAGGAGACCTACGAGCAGTACTTC. It encodes CASSKRQETYEQYF.

This clonotype was counted between two and nine times. The V and J genes are TRBV6-5 and TRBJ2-5; either TRBD1 or TRBD2 may fit D (5 bases each). Per the germline V gene, CDR1 is MNHEY and CDR2 is SVGAGI. V was cut by 9 bases and J by 3 bases, with 17 bases left in between. The CDR3 runs to 14 residues. The CDR3 is CARRGDWKEETQYF. CDR3 nucleotides: TGTGCCAGGAGGGGCGACTGGAAGGAAGAGACCCAGTACTTC.

This rearrangement joins TRBV7-2 to TRBJ2-2, with 10 bases lining up with TRBD1. V shed 3 bases and J 4 bases; nucleotides not matched to a gene: 2. The CDR3 is 15 residues long. The germline V gene encodes CDR1 SGHTA and CDR2 FQGNSA. This CDR3 reads CASSFRTGGTGELFF. The DNA for the CDR3 is TGTGCCAGCAGCTTTCGGACAGGGGGCACCGGGGAGCTGTTTTTT.

V gene TRBV25-1 combines with J gene TRBJ2-7, with a tentative D call TRBD1 (5 bases). V gave up 3 bases and J gave up 2 bases, with 11 bases separating them. Germline V lookup: CDR1 MGHDK, CDR2 SYGVNS. The CDR3 contains 14 residues. The DNA of the CDR3 is TGTGCCAGCAGTGAGCAGGGCACCACCTACGAGCAGTACTTC. This encodes CASSEQGTTYEQYF.

This clonotype turned up a few times. The chain links TRBV10-2 to TRBJ1-5, with TRBD1 matching 11 bases. Germline assignment: CDR1 WSHSY and CDR2 SAAADI. J gave up 5 bases and V 6 bases, and 6 bases lay outside the gene matches. This CDR3 spans 15 amino acids. CDR3 in DNA: TGCGCCAGCAGGAGGACAGGGGGCATCGATCAGCCCCAGCATTTT. Translation: CASRRTGGIDQPQHF.

This clonotype was picked up many times. This sequence joins TRBV29-1 and TRBJ2-7, with 7 bases aligning to TRBD2. J gave up 5 bases and V 4 bases, and 5 bases lay outside the gene matches. Germline V gives CDR1 SQVTM, CDR2 ANQGSEA. The CDR3 is 12 residues long. The CDR3 protein is CSVGPGGNEQYF. As DNA, the CDR3 is TGCAGCGTTGGGCCGGGGGGTAACGAGCAGTACTTC.

This clonotype has just one count. The chain has TRBV6-5 and TRBJ2-7; 7 positions agree with TRBD2. V was pared by 1 base and J by 6 bases, with 3 bases of the junction left unmatched. There are 13 residues in the CDR3. The germline V gene encodes CDR1 MNHEY and CDR2 SVGAGI. The CDR3 sequence is CASSYWGEGEQYF. The CDR3 DNA reads as TGTGCCAGCAGTTACTGGGGGGAGGGCGAGCAGTACTTC.

This clonotype occurred a few times. The chain joins TRBV25-1 to TRBJ2-1, with 14 bases fitting TRBD2. Germline V gene lookup returns CDR1 MGHDK and CDR2 SYGVNS. The V gene end was trimmed by 2 bases and the J gene end by 2 bases; junction bases not matched to a gene: 11. The CDR3 contains 20 residues. Written as DNA, the CDR3 is TGTGCCAGCAGTGAAAGTCCGGGACTAGCGGGGGTGCTGACCTACAATGAGCAGTTCTTC. It encodes CASSESPGLAGVLTYNEQFF.

The rearrangement joins TRBV18 to TRBJ2-6; D is unclear. CDR1 KGHSH and CDR2 LQKENI come from the germline V gene. The V gene lost 3 bases and the J gene lost 4 bases, with 7 bases spanning the gap. This CDR3 contains 14 residues. The CDR3 here is CASSPSLGANVLTF. Written as DNA, the CDR3 is TGTGCCAGCTCACCGTCCCTAGGGGCCAACGTCCTGACTTTC.

This clonotype appeared a few times. An end of the junction does not agree with germline; a read error may underlie this. The chain uses TRBV7-7 and TRBJ2-1, with 7 bases lining up with TRBD2. The CDR3 length is 15 residues. The V gene's germline CDR1 is SSHAT and CDR2 FNYEAQ (reference sequence). The CDR3 DNA follows: TGTGCTAGCAGCTTAGAGGCTAGCGGATGGAATGAGCAGTTCTTC. As protein: CASSLEASGWNEQFF.

The gene calls are TRBV19 and TRBJ2-1, with 15 positions matching TRBD2. The CDR3 has 17 residues. Germline V gene lookup returns CDR1 LNHDA and CDR2 SQIVND (reference sequence). V lost 5 bases, J lost 5 bases, and 7 bases stayed unmatched. The CDR3 bases are TGTGCCAGTAGTTCGCGGACTAGCGGGGGGGCCGACAATGAGCAGTTCTTC. This gives the protein CASSSRTSGGADNEQFF.

The chain joins TRBV20-1 to TRBJ2-5; maybe TRBD1 (5 bases). V was shortened by 3 bases and J by 1 base, with 9 bases between the two germline ends. Germline lookup yields CDR1 DFQATT and CDR2 SNEGSKA (reference sequence). The length of the CDR3 is 13 residues. CDR3 nucleotide sequence: TGCAGTGCTAGCCGCAGGGTCCAAGAGACCCAGTACTTC. Amino acids: CSASRRVQETQYF.

This chain joins TRBV12-3 or TRBV12-4 and TRBJ1-6, with D perhaps matching TRBD1 (5 bases). Trimming removed 3 bases from V and 5 bases from J, with 11 bases in between. CDR3 length equals 15 residues. The chain's CDR3 is CASSLGGGNNSPLHF. In DNA, the CDR3 is TGTGCCAGCAGTTTGGGGGGAGGGAATAATTCACCCCTCCACTTT.

This clonotype was counted ten times or more. This rearrangement joins TRBV20-1 to TRBJ2-3, with 10 bases that match TRBD2. J was trimmed by 5 bases and V by 1 base; bases with no gene match: 6. The CDR3 is 15 amino acids. Germline V gives CDR1 DFQATT, CDR2 SNEGSKA (reference sequence). CDR3 amino acids: CSARVSGGARDTQYF. CDR3 DNA sequence: TGCAGTGCTAGAGTGAGCGGGGGGGCCCGAGATACGCAGTATTTT.

The V call is TRBV20-1, the J call TRBJ1-5; no firm D call. Trimming shortened V by 2 bases and J by 1 base, and 3 bases separated the two germline ends. This CDR3 comprises 12 residues. CDR1 DFQATT and CDR2 SNEGSKA come from the germline V gene (reference sequence). The CDR3: CSARFSNQPQHF. The DNA of the CDR3 is TGCAGTGCTAGATTCAGCAATCAGCCCCAGCATTTT.

There are many counts of this clonotype. The V gene is TRBV20-1, the J gene TRBJ1-1; 7 nucleotides align to TRBD1. Germline V lookup: CDR1 DFQATT, CDR2 SNEGSKA (reference sequence). V lost 6 bases to trimming and J lost 2 bases; unmatched junction nucleotides: 6. This CDR3 has 13 amino acids. The CDR3 DNA is TGCAGTGCGCAGGGGGGACGCAACACTGAAGCTTTCTTT. Its protein is CSAQGGRNTEAFF.

The chain couples TRBV20-1 to TRBJ1-6, with D perhaps matching TRBD1 (5 bases). Deletions cut 6 bases from V and 7 bases from J, with 16 bases between. This CDR3 is 14 amino acids long. Germline V gene sequence: CDR1 DFQATT, CDR2 SNEGSKA (reference sequence). CDR3 sequence: CSALPGKGNSPLHF. CDR3 in DNA: TGCAGTGCCCTTCCCGGCAAGGGGAATTCACCCCTCCACTTT.

This clonotype has only one observation. The chain uses TRBV6-6 and TRBJ1-1; possible D gene TRBD1, 5 bases. The CDR3 is 13 amino acids. CDR1 MNHNY and CDR2 SVGAGI come from the germline V gene (reference sequence). The ends were cut back, 6 bases at V and 1 base at J, with 9 bases in the middle. CDR3 nucleotide sequence: TGTGCCAGCAGCAGGGTCGGGAACACTGAAGCTTTCTTT. This translates into CASSRVGNTEAFF.

In this sample, this clonotype turned up a few times. The rearrangement links TRBV7-2 to TRBJ2-3; D is ambiguous. The ends were cut back, 1 base at V and 2 bases at J, with 10 bases in the middle. This CDR3 contains 15 residues. The germline V gene has CDR1 SGHTA and CDR2 FQGNSA. The CDR3 nucleotides read TGTGCCAGCAGCTTAGAAAGCGATTACACAGATACGCAGTATTTT. Its protein product is CASSLESDYTDTQYF. The variable domain in full, completed from reference TRBV7-2 and TRBJ2-3, reads GAGVSQSPSNKVTEKGKDVELRCDPISGHTALYWYRQSLGQGLEFLIYFQGNSAPDKSGLPSDRFSAERTGGSVSTLTIQRTQQEDSAVYLCASSLESDYTDTQYFGPGTRLTVL.

The chain couples TRBV7-2 to TRBJ2-3, with 13 nucleotides matching TRBD2. With 2 bases clipped from V and 0 bases from J, the junction kept 5 bases outside the gene matches. Germline assignment: CDR1 SGHTA and CDR2 FQGNSA. This CDR3 has 18 residues. CDR3 in DNA: TGTGCCAGCAGCTTAAGAGGGACTAGCGGGACTAGCACAGATACGCAGTATTTT. This encodes CASSLRGTSGTSTDTQYF.

This clonotype has just a few counts. The V and J genes are TRBV4-3 and TRBJ2-7; tentatively, D is TRBD1 (5 bases). From germline, CDR1 is LGHNA and CDR2 YSLEER. This CDR3 comprises 14 residues. V lost 5 bases and J 3 bases, leaving 14 bases between the germline ends. The DNA of the CDR3 is TGCGCCAGCAGCACCCGGCAGGGTGTCTACGAGCAGTACTTC. The encoded protein is CASSTRQGVYEQYF.

This clonotype is a singleton in its sample. The V call is TRBV29-1, the J call TRBJ1-2; 7 bases match TRBD1. There are 15 residues in the CDR3. With 4 bases clipped from V and 2 bases from J, the junction kept 10 bases outside the gene matches. CDR1 SQVTM and CDR2 ANQGSEA come from the germline V gene. The CDR3 region has the DNA TGCAGCGTTGGGGTTTGGGACAGTAAAAACTATGGCTACACCTTC. It translates to CSVGVWDSKNYGYTF.